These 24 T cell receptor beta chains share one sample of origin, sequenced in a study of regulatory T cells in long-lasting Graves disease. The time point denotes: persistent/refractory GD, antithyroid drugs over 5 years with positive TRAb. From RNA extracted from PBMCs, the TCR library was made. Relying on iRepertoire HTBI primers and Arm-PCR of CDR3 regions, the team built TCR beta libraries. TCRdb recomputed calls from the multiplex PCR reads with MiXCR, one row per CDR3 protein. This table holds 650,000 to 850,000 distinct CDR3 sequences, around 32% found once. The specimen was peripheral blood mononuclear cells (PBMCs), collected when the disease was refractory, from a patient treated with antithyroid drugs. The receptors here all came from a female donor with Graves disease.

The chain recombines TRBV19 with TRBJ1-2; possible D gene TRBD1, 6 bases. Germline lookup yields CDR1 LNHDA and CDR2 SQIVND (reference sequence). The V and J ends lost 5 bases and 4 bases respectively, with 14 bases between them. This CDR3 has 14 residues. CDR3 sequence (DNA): TGTGCCAGTAGTCCCCGGGACACGATCTATGGCTACACCTTC. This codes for CASSPRDTIYGYTF.

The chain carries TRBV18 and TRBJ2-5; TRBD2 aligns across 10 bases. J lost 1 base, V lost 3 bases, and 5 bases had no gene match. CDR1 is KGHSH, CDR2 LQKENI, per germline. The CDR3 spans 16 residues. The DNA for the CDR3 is TGTGCCAGCTCACCGGAAGCGGGAGGGCCCCAAGAGACCCAGTACTTC. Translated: CASSPEAGGPQETQYF.

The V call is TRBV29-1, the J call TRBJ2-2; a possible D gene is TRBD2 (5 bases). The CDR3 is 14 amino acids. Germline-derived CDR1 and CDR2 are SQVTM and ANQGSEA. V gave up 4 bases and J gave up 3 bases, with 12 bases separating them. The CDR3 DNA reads TGCAGCGTTGGAGGGCGGCAAGACACCGGGGAGCTGTTTTTT. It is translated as CSVGGRQDTGELFF.

CDR3 region: CASSHRTGDSYGYTF. In DNA form, the CDR3 reads TGTGCCAGCAGCCACCGGACAGGGGATAGCTATGGCTACACCTTC. The chain carries TRBV3-1 and TRBJ1-2; 9 bases match TRBD1. J was trimmed by 4 bases and V by 3 bases; bases with no gene match: 6. The CDR3 totals 15 residues. Looked up from germline, CDR1 is LGHDT and CDR2 is YNNKEL (reference sequence).

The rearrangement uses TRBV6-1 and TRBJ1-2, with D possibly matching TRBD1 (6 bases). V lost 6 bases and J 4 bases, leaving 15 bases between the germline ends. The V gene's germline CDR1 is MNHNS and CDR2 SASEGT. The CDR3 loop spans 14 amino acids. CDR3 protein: CASRDGGALYGYTF. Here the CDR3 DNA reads TGTGCCAGCAGGGATGGGGGGGCCCTCTATGGCTACACCTTC.

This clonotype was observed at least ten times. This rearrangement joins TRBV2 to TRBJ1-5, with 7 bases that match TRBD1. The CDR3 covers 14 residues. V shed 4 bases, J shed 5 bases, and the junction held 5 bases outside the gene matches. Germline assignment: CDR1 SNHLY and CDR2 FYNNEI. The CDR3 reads CASSVETGHQPQHF. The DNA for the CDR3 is TGTGCCAGCAGTGTCGAGACAGGGCATCAGCCCCAGCATTTT.

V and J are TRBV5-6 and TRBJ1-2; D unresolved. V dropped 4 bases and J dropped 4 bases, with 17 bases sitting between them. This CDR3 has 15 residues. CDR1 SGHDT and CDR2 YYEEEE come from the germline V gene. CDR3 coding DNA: TGTGCCAGCAGCCGCCCCGGACTGGAAAGCTATGGCTACACCTTC. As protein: CASSRPGLESYGYTF.

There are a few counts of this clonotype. The CDR3 protein is CSVGRQGANTEAFF. The CDR3 nucleotides read TGCAGCGTGGGACGACAGGGGGCGAACACTGAAGCTTTCTTT. J is TRBJ1-1 and V is TRBV29-1, with TRBD1 identical over 10 bases. The junction had 5 bases not matched to a gene; V was cut back by 6 bases and J by 1 base. The germline V gene encodes CDR1 SQVTM and CDR2 ANQGSEA. The CDR3 sequence is 14 residues long. The variable domain in full, completed from reference TRBV29-1 and TRBJ1-1, reads SAVISQKPSRDICQRGTSLTIQCQVDSQVTMMFWYRQQPGQSLTLIATANQGSEATYESGFVIDKFPISRPNLTFSTLTVSNMSPEDSSIYLCSVGRQGANTEAFFGQGTRLTVV.

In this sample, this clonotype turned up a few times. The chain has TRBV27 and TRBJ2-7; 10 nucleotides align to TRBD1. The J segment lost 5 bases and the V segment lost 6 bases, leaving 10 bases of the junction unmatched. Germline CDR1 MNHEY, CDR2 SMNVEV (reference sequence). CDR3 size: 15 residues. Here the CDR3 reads CASSDLWDRGHEQYF. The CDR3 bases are TGTGCCAGCAGCGACTTATGGGACAGGGGTCACGAGCAGTACTTC.

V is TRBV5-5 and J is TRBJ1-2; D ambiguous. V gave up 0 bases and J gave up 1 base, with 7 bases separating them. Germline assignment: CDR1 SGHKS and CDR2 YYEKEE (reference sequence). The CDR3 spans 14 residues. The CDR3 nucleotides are TGTGCCAGCAGCTTGGAAGTACATAACTATGGCTACACCTTC. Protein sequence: CASSLEVHNYGYTF.

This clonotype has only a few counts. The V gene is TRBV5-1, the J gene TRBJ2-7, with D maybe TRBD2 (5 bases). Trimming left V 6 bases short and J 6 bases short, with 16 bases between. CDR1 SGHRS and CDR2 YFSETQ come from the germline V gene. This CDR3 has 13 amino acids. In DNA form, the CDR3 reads TGCGCCAGCACCCGGGGATCAGGTTCCGAGCAGTACTTC. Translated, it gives CASTRGSGSEQYF. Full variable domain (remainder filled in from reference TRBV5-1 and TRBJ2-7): KAGVTQTPRYLIKTRGQQVTLSCSPISGHRSVSWYQQTPGQGLQFLFEYFSETQRNKGNFPGRFSGRQFSNSRSEMNVSTLELGDSALYLCASTRGSGSEQYFGPGTRLTVT.

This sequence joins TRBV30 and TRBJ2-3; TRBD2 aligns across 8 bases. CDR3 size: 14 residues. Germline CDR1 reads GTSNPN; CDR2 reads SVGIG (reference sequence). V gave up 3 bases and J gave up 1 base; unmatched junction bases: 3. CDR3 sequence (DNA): TGTGCCTGGAGAAGCGGGAGACGCACAGATACGCAGTATTTT. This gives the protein CAWRSGRRTDTQYF.

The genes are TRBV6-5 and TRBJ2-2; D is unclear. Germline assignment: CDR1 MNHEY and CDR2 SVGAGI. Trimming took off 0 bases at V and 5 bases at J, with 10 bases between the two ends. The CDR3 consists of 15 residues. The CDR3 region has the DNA TGTGCCAGCAGTTACTCGACGCTAGAGACCGGGGAGCTGTTTTTT. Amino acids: CASSYSTLETGELFF.

CDR3 in amino acids: CSASPTGSEQYF. The CDR3 DNA is TGCAGTGCTAGCCCGACAGGGTCCGAGCAGTACTTC. The rearrangement links TRBV20-1 to TRBJ2-7; TRBD1 aligns across 7 bases. Germline V gives CDR1 DFQATT, CDR2 SNEGSKA (reference sequence). This CDR3 is built from 12 residues. With V trimmed by 3 bases and J by 6 bases, 5 bases remained unmatched.

The CDR3 nucleotides read TGTGCCAGCAGCGGAGACAGGCATAATGAAAAACTGTTTTTT. Translation: CASSGDRHNEKLFF. The chain recombines TRBV6-2 or TRBV6-3 with TRBJ1-4, with a tentative D call TRBD1 (6 bases). Germline-derived CDR1 and CDR2 are MNHEY and SVGEGT. The CDR3 is made up of 14 amino acids. V lost 6 bases and J lost 4, with 12 bases in between.

CDR3 DNA: TGCAGTGCAAACGCCGGGACAGGGAACACTGAAGCTTTCTTT. It yields the protein CSANAGTGNTEAFF. The V gene is TRBV20-1, the J gene TRBJ1-1; 8 positions match TRBD1. Germline V gene lookup returns CDR1 DFQATT and CDR2 SNEGSKA (reference sequence). The J segment lost 1 base and the V segment lost 6 bases, leaving 7 bases of the junction unmatched. This CDR3 spans 14 amino acids.

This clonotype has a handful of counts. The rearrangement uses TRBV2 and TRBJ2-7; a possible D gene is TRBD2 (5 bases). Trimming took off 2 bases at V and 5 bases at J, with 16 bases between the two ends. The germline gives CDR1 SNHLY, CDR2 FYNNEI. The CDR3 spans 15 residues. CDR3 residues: CASSEFAGRVDEQYF. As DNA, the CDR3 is TGTGCCAGCAGTGAATTTGCGGGCCGGGTTGACGAGCAGTACTTC. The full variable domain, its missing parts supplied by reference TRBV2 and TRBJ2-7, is EPEVTQTPSHQVTQMGQEVILRCVPISNHLYFYWYRQILGQKVEFLVSFYNNEISEKSEIFDDQFSVERPDGSNFTLKIRSTKLEDSAMYFCASSEFAGRVDEQYFGPGTRLTVT.

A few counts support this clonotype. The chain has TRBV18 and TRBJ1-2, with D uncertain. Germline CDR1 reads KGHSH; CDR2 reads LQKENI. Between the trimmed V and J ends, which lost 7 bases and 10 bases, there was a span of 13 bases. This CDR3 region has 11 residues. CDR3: CASWSGEVYTF. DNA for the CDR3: TGTGCCAGCTGGAGCGGGGAAGTCTACACCTTC.

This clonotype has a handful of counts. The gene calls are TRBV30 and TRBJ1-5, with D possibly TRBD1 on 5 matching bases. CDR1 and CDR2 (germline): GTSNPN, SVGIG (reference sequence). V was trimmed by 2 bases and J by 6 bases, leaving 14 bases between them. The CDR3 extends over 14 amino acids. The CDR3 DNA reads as TGTGCCTGGAGTCGGGGGGGGGAGGGTCAGCCCCAGCATTTT. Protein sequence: CAWSRGGEGQPQHF.

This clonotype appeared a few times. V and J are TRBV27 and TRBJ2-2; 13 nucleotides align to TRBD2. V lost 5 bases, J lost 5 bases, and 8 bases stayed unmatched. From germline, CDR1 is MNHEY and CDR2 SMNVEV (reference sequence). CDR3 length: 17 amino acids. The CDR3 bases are TGTGCCAGCAGTCCAGGACTAGCGGGAGTTTGGACCGGGGAGCTGTTTTTT. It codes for CASSPGLAGVWTGELFF.

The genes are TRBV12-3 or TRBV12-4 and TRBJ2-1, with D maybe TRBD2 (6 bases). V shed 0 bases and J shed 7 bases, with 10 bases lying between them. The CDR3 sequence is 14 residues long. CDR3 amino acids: CASSLAAGNNEQFF. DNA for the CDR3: TGTGCCAGCAGTTTAGCTGCGGGGAATAATGAGCAGTTCTTC.

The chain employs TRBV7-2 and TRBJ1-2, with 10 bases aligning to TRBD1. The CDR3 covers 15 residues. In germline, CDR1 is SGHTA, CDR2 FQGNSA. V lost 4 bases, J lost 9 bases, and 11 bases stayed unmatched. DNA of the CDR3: TGTGCCAGCAGCTACGACAGGGGGCGCGCCTCGAGCTACACCTTC. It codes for CASSYDRGRASSYTF. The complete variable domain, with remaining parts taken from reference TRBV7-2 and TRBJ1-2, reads GAGVSQSPSNKVTEKGKDVELRCDPISGHTALYWYRQSLGQGLEFLIYFQGNSAPDKSGLPSDRFSAERTGGSVSTLTIQRTQQEDSAVYLCASSYDRGRASSYTFGSGTRLTVV.

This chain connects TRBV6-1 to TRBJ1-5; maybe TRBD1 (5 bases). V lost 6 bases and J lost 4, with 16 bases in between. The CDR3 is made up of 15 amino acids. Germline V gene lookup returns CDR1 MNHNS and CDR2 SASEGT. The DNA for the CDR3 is TGTGCCAGCAGGATACAGACGGGGGGGAATCAGCCCCAGCATTTT. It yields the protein CASRIQTGGNQPQHF.

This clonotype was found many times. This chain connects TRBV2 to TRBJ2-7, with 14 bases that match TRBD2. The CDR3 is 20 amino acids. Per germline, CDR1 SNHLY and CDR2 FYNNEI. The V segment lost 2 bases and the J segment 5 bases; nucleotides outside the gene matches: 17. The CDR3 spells CASSESPGISTSGRANEQYF. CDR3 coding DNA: TGTGCCAGCAGTGAAAGCCCAGGAATATCGACTAGCGGGAGGGCCAACGAGCAGTACTTC.